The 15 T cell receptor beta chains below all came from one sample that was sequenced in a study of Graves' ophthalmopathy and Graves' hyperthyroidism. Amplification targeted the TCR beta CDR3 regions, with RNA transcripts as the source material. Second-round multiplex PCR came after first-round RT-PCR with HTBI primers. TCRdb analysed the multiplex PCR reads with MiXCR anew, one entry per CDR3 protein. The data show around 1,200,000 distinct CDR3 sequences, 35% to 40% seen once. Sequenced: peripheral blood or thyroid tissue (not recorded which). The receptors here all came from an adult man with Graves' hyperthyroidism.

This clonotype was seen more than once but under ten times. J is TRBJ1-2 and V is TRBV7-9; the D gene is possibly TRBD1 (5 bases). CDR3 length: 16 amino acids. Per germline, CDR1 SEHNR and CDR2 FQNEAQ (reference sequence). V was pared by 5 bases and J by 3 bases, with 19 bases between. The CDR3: CASSLGGGTRDYGYTF. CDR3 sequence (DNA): TGTGCCAGCAGCCTCGGGGGGGGGACCCGAGACTATGGCTACACCTTC.

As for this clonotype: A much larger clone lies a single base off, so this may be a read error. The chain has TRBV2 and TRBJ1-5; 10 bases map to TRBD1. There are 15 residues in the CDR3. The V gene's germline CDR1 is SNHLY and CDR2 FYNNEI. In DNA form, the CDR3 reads TGTGCCAGCAGCCAGGACAGGGGGAACGATCAGCCCCGGCATTTT. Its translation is CASSQDRGNDQPRHF.

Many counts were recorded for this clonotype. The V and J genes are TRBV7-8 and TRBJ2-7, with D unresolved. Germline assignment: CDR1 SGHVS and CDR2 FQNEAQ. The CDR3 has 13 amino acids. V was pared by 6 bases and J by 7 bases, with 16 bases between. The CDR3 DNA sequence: TGTGCCAGCAGGTATTTCCACCTTAGGGAGCAGTACTTC. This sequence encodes CASRYFHLREQYF.

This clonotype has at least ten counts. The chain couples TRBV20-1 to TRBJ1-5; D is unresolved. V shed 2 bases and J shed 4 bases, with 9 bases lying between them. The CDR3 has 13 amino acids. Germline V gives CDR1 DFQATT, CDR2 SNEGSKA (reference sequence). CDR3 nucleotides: TGCAGTGCTAGACGTGAAGTTAATCAGCCCCAGCATTTT. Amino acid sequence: CSARREVNQPQHF.

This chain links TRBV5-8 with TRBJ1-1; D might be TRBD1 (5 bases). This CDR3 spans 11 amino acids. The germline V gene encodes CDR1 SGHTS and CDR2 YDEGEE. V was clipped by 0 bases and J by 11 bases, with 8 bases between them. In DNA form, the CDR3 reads TGTGCCAGCAGCTTGGAAGGGGTTGCTTTCTTT. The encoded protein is CASSLEGVAFF.

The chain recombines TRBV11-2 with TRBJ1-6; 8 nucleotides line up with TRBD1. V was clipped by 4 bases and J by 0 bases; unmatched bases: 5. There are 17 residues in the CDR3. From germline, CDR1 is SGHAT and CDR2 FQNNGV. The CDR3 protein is CASSSRDRSSYNSPLHF. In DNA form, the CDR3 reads TGTGCCAGCAGCTCCCGGGACAGGAGCTCCTATAATTCACCCCTCCACTTT.

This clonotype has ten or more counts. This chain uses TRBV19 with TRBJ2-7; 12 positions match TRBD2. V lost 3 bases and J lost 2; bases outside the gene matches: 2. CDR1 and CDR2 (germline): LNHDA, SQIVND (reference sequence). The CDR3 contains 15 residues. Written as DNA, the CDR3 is TGTGCCAGTAGTATGCTAGCGGGAGGGCCCTACGAGCAGTACTTC. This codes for CASSMLAGGPYEQYF.

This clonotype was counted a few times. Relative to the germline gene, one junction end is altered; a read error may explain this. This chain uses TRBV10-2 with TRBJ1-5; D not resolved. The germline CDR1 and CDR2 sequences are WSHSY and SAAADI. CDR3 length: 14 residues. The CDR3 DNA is TGTGCCAGCAGCCAAGTGGCCAGCAATCAGCCCCAGCATTTT. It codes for CASSQVASNQPQHF.

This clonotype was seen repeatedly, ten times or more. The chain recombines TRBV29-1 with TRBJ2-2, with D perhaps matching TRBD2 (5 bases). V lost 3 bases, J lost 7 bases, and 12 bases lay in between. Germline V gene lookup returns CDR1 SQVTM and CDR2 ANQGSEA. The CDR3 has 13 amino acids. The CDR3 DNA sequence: TGCAGCGTTGATCCCGGGATCGGCGGGGAGCTGTTTTTT. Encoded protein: CSVDPGIGGELFF.

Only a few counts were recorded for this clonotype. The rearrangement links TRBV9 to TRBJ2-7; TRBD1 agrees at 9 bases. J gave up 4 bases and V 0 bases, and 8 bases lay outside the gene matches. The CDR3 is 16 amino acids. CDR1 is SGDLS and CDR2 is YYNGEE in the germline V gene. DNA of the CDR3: TGTGCCAGCAGCGTAGCTACTGGGGGACAGGGTTACGAGCAGTACTTC. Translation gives CASSVATGGQGYEQYF. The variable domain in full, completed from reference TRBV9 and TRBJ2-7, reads DSGVTQTPKHLITATGQRVTLRCSPRSGDLSVYWYQQSLDQGLQFLIQYYNGEERAKGNILERFSAQQFPDLHSELNLSSLELGDSALYFCASSVATGGQGYEQYFGPGTRLTVT.

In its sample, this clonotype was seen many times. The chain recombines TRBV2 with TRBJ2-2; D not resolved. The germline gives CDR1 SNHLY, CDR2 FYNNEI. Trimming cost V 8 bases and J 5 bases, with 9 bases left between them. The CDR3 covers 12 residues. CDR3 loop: CASSHETGELFF. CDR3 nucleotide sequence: TGTGCCAGCTCACACGAGACCGGGGAGCTGTTTTTT.

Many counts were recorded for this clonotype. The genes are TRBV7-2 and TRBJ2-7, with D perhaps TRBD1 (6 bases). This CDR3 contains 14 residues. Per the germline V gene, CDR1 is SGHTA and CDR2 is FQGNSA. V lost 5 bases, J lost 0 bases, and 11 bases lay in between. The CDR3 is CASSPGQISYEQYF. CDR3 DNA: TGTGCCAGCAGCCCTGGACAGATCTCCTACGAGCAGTACTTC. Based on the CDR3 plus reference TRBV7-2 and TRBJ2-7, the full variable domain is GAGVSQSPSNKVTEKGKDVELRCDPISGHTALYWYRQSLGQGLEFLIYFQGNSAPDKSGLPSDRFSAERTGGSVSTLTIQRTQQEDSAVYLCASSPGQISYEQYFGPGTRLTVT.

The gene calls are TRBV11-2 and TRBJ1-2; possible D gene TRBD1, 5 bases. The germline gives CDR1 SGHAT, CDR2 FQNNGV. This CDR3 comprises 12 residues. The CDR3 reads CAKTADRYGYTF. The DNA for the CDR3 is TGTGCTAAGACAGCGGATCGCTATGGCTACACCTTC.

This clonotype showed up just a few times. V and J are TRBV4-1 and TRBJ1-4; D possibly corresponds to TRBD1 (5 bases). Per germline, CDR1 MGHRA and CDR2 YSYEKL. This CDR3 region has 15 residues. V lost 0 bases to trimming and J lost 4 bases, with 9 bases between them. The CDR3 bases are TGCGCCAGCAGCCAAGATTGGGGCCTTAATGAAAAACTGTTTTTT. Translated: CASSQDWGLNEKLFF.

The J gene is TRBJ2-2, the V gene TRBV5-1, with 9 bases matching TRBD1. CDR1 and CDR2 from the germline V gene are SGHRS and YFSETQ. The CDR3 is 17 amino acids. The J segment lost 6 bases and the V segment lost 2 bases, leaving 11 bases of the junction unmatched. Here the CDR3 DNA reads TGCGCCAGCAGCTTCTATGCCGGGACAGGGATCGCCGGGGAGCTGTTTTTT. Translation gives CASSFYAGTGIAGELFF. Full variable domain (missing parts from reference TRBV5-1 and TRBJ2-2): KAGVTQTPRYLIKTRGQQVTLSCSPISGHRSVSWYQQTPGQGLQFLFEYFSETQRNKGNFPGRFSGRQFSNSRSEMNVSTLELGDSALYLCASSFYAGTGIAGELFFGEGSRLTVL.